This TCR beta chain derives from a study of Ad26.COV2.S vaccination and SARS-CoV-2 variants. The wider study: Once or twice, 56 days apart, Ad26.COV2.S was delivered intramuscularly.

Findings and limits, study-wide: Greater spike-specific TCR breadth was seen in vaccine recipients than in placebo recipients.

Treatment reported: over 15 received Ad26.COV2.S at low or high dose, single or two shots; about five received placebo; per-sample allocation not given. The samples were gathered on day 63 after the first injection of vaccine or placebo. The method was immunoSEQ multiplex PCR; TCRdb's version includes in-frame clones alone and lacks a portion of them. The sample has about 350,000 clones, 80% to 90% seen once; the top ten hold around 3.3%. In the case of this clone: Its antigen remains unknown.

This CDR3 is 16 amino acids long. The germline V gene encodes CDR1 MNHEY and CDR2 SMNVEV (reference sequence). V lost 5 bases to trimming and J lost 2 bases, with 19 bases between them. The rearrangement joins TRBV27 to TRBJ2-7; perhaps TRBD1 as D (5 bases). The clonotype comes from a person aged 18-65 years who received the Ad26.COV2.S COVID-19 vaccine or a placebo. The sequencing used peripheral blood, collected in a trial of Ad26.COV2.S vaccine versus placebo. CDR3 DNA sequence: TGTGCCAGCAGTACCTTAAAGGACAACGTTGCCTACGAGCAGTACTTC. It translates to CASSTLKDNVAYEQYF.